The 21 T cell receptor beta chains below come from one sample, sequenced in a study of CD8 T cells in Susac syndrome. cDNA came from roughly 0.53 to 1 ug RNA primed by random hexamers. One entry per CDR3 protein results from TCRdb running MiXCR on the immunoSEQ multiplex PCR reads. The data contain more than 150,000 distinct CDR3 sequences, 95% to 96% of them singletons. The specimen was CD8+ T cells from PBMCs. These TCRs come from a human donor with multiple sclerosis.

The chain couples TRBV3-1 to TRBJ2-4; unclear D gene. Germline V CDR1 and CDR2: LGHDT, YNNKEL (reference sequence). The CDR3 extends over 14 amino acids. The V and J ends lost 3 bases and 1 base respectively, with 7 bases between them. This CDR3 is CASSHKGAKNIQYF. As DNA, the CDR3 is TGTGCCAGCAGCCATAAAGGGGCCAAAAACATTCAGTACTTC.

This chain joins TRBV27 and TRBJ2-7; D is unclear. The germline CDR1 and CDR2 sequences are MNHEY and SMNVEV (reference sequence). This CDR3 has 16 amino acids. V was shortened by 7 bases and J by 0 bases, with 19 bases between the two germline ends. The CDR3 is CASKTLGAVSSYEQYF. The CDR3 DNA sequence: TGTGCCAGCAAGACCTTGGGCGCGGTCAGCTCCTACGAGCAGTACTTC.

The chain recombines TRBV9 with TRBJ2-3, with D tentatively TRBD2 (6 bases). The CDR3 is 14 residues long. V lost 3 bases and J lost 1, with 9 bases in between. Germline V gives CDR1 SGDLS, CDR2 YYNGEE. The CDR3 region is CASSAEGGTDTQYF. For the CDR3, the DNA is TGTGCCAGCAGCGCGGAGGGCGGCACAGATACGCAGTATTTT. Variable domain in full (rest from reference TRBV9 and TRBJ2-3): DSGVTQTPKHLITATGQRVTLRCSPRSGDLSVYWYQQSLDQGLQFLIQYYNGEERAKGNILERFSAQQFPDLHSELNLSSLELGDSALYFCASSAEGGTDTQYFGPGTRLTVL.

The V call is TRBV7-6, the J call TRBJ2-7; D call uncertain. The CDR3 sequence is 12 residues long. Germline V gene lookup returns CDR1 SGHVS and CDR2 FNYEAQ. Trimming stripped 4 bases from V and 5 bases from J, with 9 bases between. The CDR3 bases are TGTGCCAGCAGCTCCCTGATGGACGAGCAGTACTTC. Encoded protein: CASSSLMDEQYF.

CDR3 DNA sequence: TGTGCCAGTAGTATGGACGGTGAGACCCAGTACTTC. This sequence encodes CASSMDGETQYF. The rearrangement joins TRBV19 to TRBJ2-5; D unclear. V lost 3 bases and J 5 bases, leaving 7 bases between the germline ends. Germline values: CDR1 LNHDA, CDR2 SQIVND (reference sequence). The CDR3 is 12 amino acids.

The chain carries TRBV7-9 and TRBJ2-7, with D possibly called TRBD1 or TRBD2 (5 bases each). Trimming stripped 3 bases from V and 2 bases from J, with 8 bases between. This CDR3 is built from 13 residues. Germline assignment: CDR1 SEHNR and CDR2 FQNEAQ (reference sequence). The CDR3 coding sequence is TGTGCCAGCAGCTTGGGGGACGCCTACGAGCAGTACGTC. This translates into CASSLGDAYEQYV.

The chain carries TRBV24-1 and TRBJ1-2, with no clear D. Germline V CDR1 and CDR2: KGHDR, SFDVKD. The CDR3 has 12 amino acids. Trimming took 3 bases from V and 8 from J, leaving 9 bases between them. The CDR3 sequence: CATSDGEGGYTF. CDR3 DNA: TGTGCCACCAGTGATGGGGAAGGAGGCTACACCTTC.

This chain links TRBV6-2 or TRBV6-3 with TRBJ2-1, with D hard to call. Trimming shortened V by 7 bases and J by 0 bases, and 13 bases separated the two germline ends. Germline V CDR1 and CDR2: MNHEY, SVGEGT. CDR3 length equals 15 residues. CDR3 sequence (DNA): TGTGCCAGCACCGACCTGGAAACCTCCTACAATGAGCAGTTCTTC. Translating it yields CASTDLETSYNEQFF.

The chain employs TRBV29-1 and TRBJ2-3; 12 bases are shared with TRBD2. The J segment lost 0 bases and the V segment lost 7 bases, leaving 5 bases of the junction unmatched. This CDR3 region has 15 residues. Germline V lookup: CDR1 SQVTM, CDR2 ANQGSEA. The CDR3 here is CSADGLAGSTDTQYF. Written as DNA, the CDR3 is TGCAGCGCCGACGGACTAGCGGGGAGCACAGATACGCAGTATTTT.

The CDR3 region has the DNA TGTGCCAGCAGCCCTAGGAGCGGGGGTATTGAGCAGTTCTTC. Translating gives CASSPRSGGIEQFF. The chain employs TRBV2 and TRBJ2-1; 8 nucleotides agree with TRBD2. After removal of 6 bases from V and 9 bases from J, the junction contained 10 bases not matched to a gene. This CDR3 region has 14 residues. The germline gives CDR1 SNHLY, CDR2 FYNNEI.

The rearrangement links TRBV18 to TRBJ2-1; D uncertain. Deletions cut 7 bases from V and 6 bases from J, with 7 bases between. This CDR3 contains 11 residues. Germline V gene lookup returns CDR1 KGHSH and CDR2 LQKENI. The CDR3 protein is CASFEINEQFF. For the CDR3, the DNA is TGTGCCAGCTTTGAGATCAATGAGCAGTTCTTC.

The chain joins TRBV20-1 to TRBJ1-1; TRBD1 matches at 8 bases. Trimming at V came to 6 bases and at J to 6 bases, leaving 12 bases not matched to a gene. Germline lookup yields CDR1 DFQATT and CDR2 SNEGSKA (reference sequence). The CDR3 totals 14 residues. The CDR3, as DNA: TGCAGTGCCACTCTCGGACAGGGCTGGCCTGAAGCTTTCTTT. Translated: CSATLGQGWPEAFF.

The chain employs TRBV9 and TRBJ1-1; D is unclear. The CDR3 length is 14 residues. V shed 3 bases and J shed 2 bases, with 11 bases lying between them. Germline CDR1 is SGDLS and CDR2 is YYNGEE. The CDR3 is CASSEYADNTEAFF. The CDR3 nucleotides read TGTGCCAGCAGCGAGTACGCGGACAACACTGAAGCTTTCTTT.

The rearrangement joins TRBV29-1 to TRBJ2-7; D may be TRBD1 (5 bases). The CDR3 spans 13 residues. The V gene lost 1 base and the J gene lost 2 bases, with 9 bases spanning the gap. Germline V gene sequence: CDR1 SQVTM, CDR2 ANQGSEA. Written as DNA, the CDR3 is TGCAGCGTTGAAGGGCCGACAGCCTACGAGCAGTACTTC. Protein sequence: CSVEGPTAYEQYF.

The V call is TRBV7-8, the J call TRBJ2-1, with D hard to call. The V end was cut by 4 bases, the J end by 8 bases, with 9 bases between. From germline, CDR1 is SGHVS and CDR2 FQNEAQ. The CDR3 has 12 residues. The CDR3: CASSWSSYEQFF. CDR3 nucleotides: TGTGCCAGCAGCTGGTCCTCCTATGAGCAGTTCTTC.

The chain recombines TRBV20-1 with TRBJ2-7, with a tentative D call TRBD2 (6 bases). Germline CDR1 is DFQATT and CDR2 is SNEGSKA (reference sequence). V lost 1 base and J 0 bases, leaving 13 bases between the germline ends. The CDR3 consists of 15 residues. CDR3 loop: CSARGGDVPSYEQYF. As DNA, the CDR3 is TGCAGTGCTAGAGGGGGGGACGTACCCTCCTACGAGCAGTACTTC.

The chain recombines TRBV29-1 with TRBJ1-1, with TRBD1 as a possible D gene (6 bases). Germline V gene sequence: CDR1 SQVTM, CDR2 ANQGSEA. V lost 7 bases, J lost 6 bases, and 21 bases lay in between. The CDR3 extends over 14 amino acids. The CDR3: CSGRMGGEYAEAFF. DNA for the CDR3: TGCAGCGGGAGGATGGGGGGCGAGTACGCTGAAGCTTTCTTT. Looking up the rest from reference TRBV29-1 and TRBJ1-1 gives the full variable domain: SAVISQKPSRDICQRGTSLTIQCQVDSQVTMMFWYRQQPGQSLTLIATANQGSEATYESGFVIDKFPISRPNLTFSTLTVSNMSPEDSSIYLCSGRMGGEYAEAFFGQGTRLTVV.

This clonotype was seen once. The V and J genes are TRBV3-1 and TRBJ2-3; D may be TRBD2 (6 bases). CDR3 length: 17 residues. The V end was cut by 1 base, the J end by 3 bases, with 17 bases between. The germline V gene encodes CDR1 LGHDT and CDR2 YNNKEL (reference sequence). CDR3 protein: CASSQGVGGDSTDTQYF. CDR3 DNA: TGTGCCAGCAGCCAAGGAGTAGGTGGGGACTCGACAGATACGCAGTATTTT.

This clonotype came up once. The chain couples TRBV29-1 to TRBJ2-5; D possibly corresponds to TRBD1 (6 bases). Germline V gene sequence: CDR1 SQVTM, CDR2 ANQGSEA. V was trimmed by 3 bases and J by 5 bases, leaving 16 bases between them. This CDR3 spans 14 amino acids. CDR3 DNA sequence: TGCAGCGTTGAGCGGCAGGGGTCTTTGGAGACCCAGTACTTC. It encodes CSVERQGSLETQYF. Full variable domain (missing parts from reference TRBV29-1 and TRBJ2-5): SAVISQKPSRDICQRGTSLTIQCQVDSQVTMMFWYRQQPGQSLTLIATANQGSEATYESGFVIDKFPISRPNLTFSTLTVSNMSPEDSSIYLCSVERQGSLETQYFGPGTRLLVL.

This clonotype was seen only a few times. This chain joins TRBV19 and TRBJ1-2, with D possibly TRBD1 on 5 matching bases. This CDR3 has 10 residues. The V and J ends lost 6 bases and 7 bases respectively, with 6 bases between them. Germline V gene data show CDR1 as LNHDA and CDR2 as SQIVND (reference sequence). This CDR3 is CASSQGGYTF. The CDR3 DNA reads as TGTGCCAGTAGCCAGGGTGGCTACACCTTC.

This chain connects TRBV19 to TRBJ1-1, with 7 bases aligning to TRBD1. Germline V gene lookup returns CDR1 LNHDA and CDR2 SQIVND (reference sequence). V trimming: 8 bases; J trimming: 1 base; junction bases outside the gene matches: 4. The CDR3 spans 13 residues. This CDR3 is CASADRRNTEAFF. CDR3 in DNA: TGTGCCAGTGCGGACAGGAGGAACACTGAAGCTTTCTTT.